The 29 T cell receptor beta chains presented below share a single source sample, sequenced in a study of vaccination and CD4 T cells after COVID-19. CD4+ T cells that had been cultured provided DNA sequenced with the Oncomine TCR Beta short-read assay. MiXCR was run by TCRdb on the PCR reads, yielding one entry per CDR3 protein. Here the sample spans about 10,000 distinct CDR3 sequences, about 40% being singletons. Treatment of the sample: approximately 9-day PBMC culture with coronavirus spike peptide pools or control peptides (ViraFEST assay). The antigens of these receptors remain unknown. The sequenced material came from CD4+ T cells from blood, cultured in vitro. These receptors were collected from a human donor who had recovered from COVID-19.

In its sample, this clonotype was seen a few times. This chain links TRBV6-1 with TRBJ1-3; the D is unclear. V was shortened by 8 bases and J by 5 bases, with 13 bases between the two germline ends. The CDR3 consists of 13 residues. Per the germline V gene, CDR1 is MNHNS and CDR2 is SASEGT. The CDR3 protein is CASSAGRRNTIYF. The CDR3 DNA is TGTGCCAGCTCGGCAGGACGAAGAAACACCATATATTTT.

This clonotype was seen a handful of times. The rearrangement links TRBV12-5 to TRBJ1-5; a possible D gene is TRBD1 (5 bases). This CDR3 is built from 15 residues. Germline values: CDR1 LGHNT, CDR2 FRNRAP. V was cut by 0 bases and J by 3 bases, with 9 bases left in between. CDR3 sequence (DNA): TGTGCTAGTGGTTTGGTCGGGGGACCCAATCAGCCCCAGCATTTT. Translation: CASGLVGGPNQPQHF. Full variable domain (remainder filled in from reference TRBV12-5 and TRBJ1-5): DARVTQTPRHKVTEMGQEVTMRCQPILGHNTVFWYRQTMMQGLELLAYFRNRAPLDDSGMPKDRFSAEMPDATLATLKIQPSEPRDSAVYFCASGLVGGPNQPQHFGDGTRLSIL.

V is TRBV6-5 and J is TRBJ1-1; D is ambiguous. Deletions cut 4 bases from V and 1 base from J, with 7 bases between. This CDR3 spans 13 amino acids. Per germline, CDR1 MNHEY and CDR2 SVGAGI. The CDR3: CASSSPWNTEAFF. The CDR3 region has the DNA TGTGCCAGCAGTTCCCCGTGGAACACTGAAGCTTTCTTT.

This chain links TRBV7-9 with TRBJ2-1, with D unresolved. Germline V lookup: CDR1 SEHNR, CDR2 FQNEAQ (reference sequence). The CDR3 runs to 12 residues. V lost 4 bases and J 5 bases, leaving 6 bases between the germline ends. CDR3 sequence: CASSSSNNEQFF. The CDR3 DNA is TGTGCCAGCAGCTCAAGCAACAATGAGCAGTTCTTC.

CDR3 in DNA: TGTGCCAGCAGTTACTCGATGACAGGGCCCGAAAAACTGTTTTTT. Its protein is CASSYSMTGPEKLFF. The V call is TRBV6-5, the J call TRBJ1-4, with 7 bases fitting TRBD1. J gave up 8 bases and V 0 bases, and 6 bases lay outside the gene matches. Germline V CDR1 and CDR2: MNHEY, SVGAGI. This CDR3 comprises 15 residues.

The V call is TRBV12-5, the J call TRBJ1-2; TRBD1 agrees at 7 bases. CDR1 is LGHNT and CDR2 is FRNRAP in the germline V gene. The J segment lost 6 bases and the V segment lost 2 bases, leaving 9 bases of the junction unmatched. The length of the CDR3 is 15 residues. This CDR3 is CASGLRSAGGHGYTF. The CDR3 nucleotides read TGTGCTAGTGGTTTGAGGTCAGCAGGGGGACATGGCTACACCTTC.

This chain uses TRBV7-2 with TRBJ1-4, with unresolved D. Trimming took 4 bases from V and 2 from J, leaving 11 bases between them. The V gene's germline CDR1 is SGHTA and CDR2 FQGNSA. The CDR3 runs 15 residues. The CDR3 coding sequence is TGTGCCAGCAGCTCCGTCAAAGGCACTAATGAAAAACTGTTTTTT. It encodes CASSSVKGTNEKLFF. Looking up the rest from reference TRBV7-2 and TRBJ1-4 gives the full variable domain: GAGVSQSPSNKVTEKGKDVELRCDPISGHTALYWYRQSLGQGLEFLIYFQGNSAPDKSGLPSDRFSAERTGGSVSTLTIQRTQQEDSAVYLCASSSVKGTNEKLFFGSGTQLSVL.

The chain recombines TRBV11-2 with TRBJ2-3; either TRBD1 or TRBD2 may supply D (5 bases each). The V end was cut by 1 base, the J end by 9 bases, with 20 bases between. The CDR3 spans 16 residues. Per germline, CDR1 SGHAT and CDR2 FQNNGV. CDR3 DNA sequence: TGTGCCAGCAGCTTAGCGCGCTATGGGGGAAAGCGGACGCAGTATTTT. Its translation is CASSLARYGGKRTQYF.

V gene TRBV5-1 combines with J gene TRBJ2-7; D unresolved. The CDR3 spans 14 residues. V lost 0 bases, J lost 3 bases, and 10 bases lay in between. Germline V gene sequence: CDR1 SGHRS, CDR2 YFSETQ. CDR3 protein: CASSLGPGGYEQYF. Written as DNA, the CDR3 is TGCGCCAGCAGCTTGGGCCCCGGCGGCTACGAGCAGTACTTC.

The rearrangement uses TRBV6-1 and TRBJ2-5, with a possible D match to TRBD1 (5 bases). The ends were cut back, 8 bases at V and 6 bases at J, with 13 bases in the middle. Germline assignment: CDR1 MNHNS and CDR2 SASEGT. This CDR3 is 12 amino acids long. The CDR3 region is CASSQGSQTQYF. In DNA, the CDR3 is TGTGCCAGCTCGCAGGGTAGCCAGACCCAGTACTTC.

This clonotype was seen a handful of times. The V and J genes are TRBV19 and TRBJ1-6; 7 bases map to TRBD1. Germline lookup yields CDR1 LNHDA and CDR2 SQIVND (reference sequence). The CDR3 sequence is 16 residues long. V lost 2 bases, J lost 7 bases, and 8 bases stayed unmatched. The CDR3 nucleotides read TGTGCCAGTAGTATATTAGGCCAGGGGGGGAATTCACCCCTCCACTTT. Protein: CASSILGQGGNSPLHF.

V and J are TRBV20-1 and TRBJ1-2; no reliable D call. V dropped 0 bases and J dropped 4 bases, with 12 bases sitting between them. This CDR3 region has 14 residues. Germline lookup yields CDR1 DFQATT and CDR2 SNEGSKA (reference sequence). The CDR3 DNA reads TGCAGTGCTAGAGATCCGTTAGACCCCTATGGCTACACCTTC. This sequence encodes CSARDPLDPYGYTF.

The V gene is TRBV12-3 or TRBV12-4, the J gene TRBJ1-3; maybe TRBD1 (5 bases). Deletions cut 6 bases from V and 3 bases from J, with 12 bases between. The CDR3 sequence is 14 residues long. CDR3 sequence (DNA): TGTGCCAGCAGCCGGGGGACGTTTGGAAACACCATATATTTT. Amino acids: CASSRGTFGNTIYF.

In its sample, this clonotype was seen a few times. V usage is TRBV27 and J usage is TRBJ1-1, with TRBD1 identical over 8 bases. The CDR3 is 16 amino acids. Unmatched junction bases numbered 11, after V lost 4 bases and J lost 4 bases. The V gene's germline CDR1 is MNHEY and CDR2 SMNVEV (reference sequence). CDR3 in DNA: TGTGCCAGCAGTTCCCCCCCCAGGGGGCGGGGCACTGAAGCTTTCTTT. Its translation: CASSSPPRGRGTEAFF.

This chain connects TRBV6-1 to TRBJ2-1; possibly TRBD1 or TRBD2 for D (6 bases each). The V gene lost 5 bases and the J gene lost 6 bases, with 8 bases spanning the gap. This CDR3 is built from 12 residues. Germline V gene lookup returns CDR1 MNHNS and CDR2 SASEGT. This CDR3 reads CASSPGANEQFF. In DNA, the CDR3 is TGTGCCAGCAGTCCGGGGGCCAATGAGCAGTTCTTC.

This clonotype was picked up a small number of times. The gene calls are TRBV27 and TRBJ1-5; tentatively, D is TRBD1 (5 bases). Between the trimmed V and J ends, which lost 3 bases and 2 bases, there was a span of 8 bases. The CDR3 loop spans 14 amino acids. Germline assignment: CDR1 MNHEY and CDR2 SMNVEV (reference sequence). CDR3 sequence: CASSLGQRNQPQHF. The CDR3 coding sequence is TGTGCCAGCAGTTTGGGGCAGCGCAATCAGCCCCAGCATTTT.

This clonotype is medium-sized by share. The V call is TRBV12-3 or TRBV12-4, the J call TRBJ1-4; perhaps TRBD1 as D (5 bases). This CDR3 has 14 amino acids. Trimming took off 4 bases at V and 8 bases at J, with 14 bases between the two ends. CDR3 coding DNA: TGTGCCAGCAGTTCCTCGGGGGGACTGGAAAAACTGTTTTTT. It translates to CASSSSGGLEKLFF.

There are a few counts of this clonotype. The V call is TRBV7-2, the J call TRBJ1-5, with D tentatively TRBD1 (6 bases). The V end was cut by 1 base, the J end by 0 bases, with 19 bases between. This CDR3 region has 19 residues. In germline, CDR1 is SGHTA, CDR2 FQGNSA. CDR3 amino acids: CASSLDMSGAGYSNQPQHF. The CDR3 nucleotides read TGTGCCAGCAGCTTAGATATGTCGGGGGCAGGCTATAGCAATCAGCCCCAGCATTTT. Full variable domain (remainder filled in from reference TRBV7-2 and TRBJ1-5): GAGVSQSPSNKVTEKGKDVELRCDPISGHTALYWYRQSLGQGLEFLIYFQGNSAPDKSGLPSDRFSAERTGGSVSTLTIQRTQQEDSAVYLCASSLDMSGAGYSNQPQHFGDGTRLSIL.

This clonotype showed up just a few times. This sequence joins TRBV2 and TRBJ1-2, with unresolved D. CDR3 length: 14 residues. V lost 4 bases and J lost 2, with 11 bases in between. Germline assignment: CDR1 SNHLY and CDR2 FYNNEI. This CDR3 is CASSGASRNYGYTF. The CDR3 nucleotides are TGTGCCAGCAGTGGGGCCAGCCGGAACTATGGCTACACCTTC.

This clonotype was observed a handful of times. J is TRBJ1-6 and V is TRBV6-5; D uncertain. The germline CDR1 and CDR2 sequences are MNHEY and SVGAGI. V was pared by 2 bases and J by 0 bases, with 5 bases between. This CDR3 region has 15 residues. The CDR3 loop is CASSYRSSYNSPLHF. CDR3 sequence (DNA): TGTGCCAGCAGTTACCGAAGCTCCTATAATTCACCCCTCCACTTT.

This clonotype was seen a handful of times. This sequence joins TRBV6-1 and TRBJ2-3; possibly TRBD1 for D (6 bases). CDR1 and CDR2 from the germline V gene are MNHNS and SASEGT. This CDR3 is built from 15 residues. Trimming shortened V by 4 bases and J by 6 bases, and 17 bases separated the two germline ends. The CDR3 region has the DNA TGTGCCAGCAGTGGTCCGGGACATGAGACGGATACGCAGTATTTT. Translating gives CASSGPGHETDTQYF.

The CDR3: CASSYYGGRDTQYF. Written as DNA, the CDR3 is TGTGCCAGCAGTTACTACGGGGGGCGCGATACGCAGTATTTT. V is TRBV6-2 or TRBV6-3 and J is TRBJ2-3; a weak D match, TRBD2 (7 bases). The CDR3 has 14 amino acids. Per the germline V gene, CDR1 is MNHEY and CDR2 is SVGEGT. V lost 1 base to trimming and J lost 6 bases, with 11 bases between them.

This chain connects TRBV10-3 to TRBJ2-1; 10 positions agree with TRBD2. Unmatched junction bases numbered 9, after V lost 6 bases and J lost 7 bases. The length of the CDR3 is 15 residues. Germline lookup yields CDR1 ENHRY and CDR2 SYGVKD. The CDR3 protein is CAISPLASGGNEQFF. The CDR3 nucleotides are TGTGCCATCAGCCCCCTTGCTAGCGGGGGAAATGAGCAGTTCTTC.

The chain links TRBV7-9 to TRBJ2-3; possible D gene TRBD1, 6 bases. Germline CDR1 SEHNR, CDR2 FQNEAQ (reference sequence). The CDR3 runs 16 residues. Trimming took 6 bases from V and 0 from J, leaving 16 bases between them. The DNA of the CDR3 is TGTGCCAGCAGACCACGCAGGGGACCTAGCACAGATACGCAGTATTTT. It translates to CASRPRRGPSTDTQYF.

This clonotype occurred a few times. The genes are TRBV19 and TRBJ1-3; tentatively, D is TRBD1 (6 bases). The germline V gene encodes CDR1 LNHDA and CDR2 SQIVND (reference sequence). This CDR3 spans 14 amino acids. Between the trimmed V and J ends, which lost 6 bases and 3 bases, there was a span of 12 bases. CDR3 region: CASRVGGGGNTIYF. The CDR3, as DNA: TGTGCCAGTAGGGTAGGGGGTGGTGGAAACACCATATATTTT.

V is TRBV25-1 and J is TRBJ2-3, with 8 bases lining up with TRBD2. Germline V gene lookup returns CDR1 MGHDK and CDR2 SYGVNS. The V segment lost 7 bases and the J segment 3 bases; nucleotides outside the gene matches: 12. The CDR3 has 16 amino acids. The CDR3 coding sequence is TGTGCCAGCACCCCTCTGGGGGGCGGGGGGACAGATACGCAGTATTTT. It codes for CASTPLGGGGTDTQYF.

This clonotype has a handful of counts. The chain couples TRBV10-3 to TRBJ1-6; no definite D call. The CDR3 is 12 amino acids. Germline CDR1 is ENHRY and CDR2 is SYGVKD. Trimming removed 2 bases at V and 10 bases at J, with 6 bases between. The CDR3 DNA follows: TGTGCCATCAGTGAGCCCCAATCACCCCTCCACTTT. Its protein product is CAISEPQSPLHF.

This clonotype is judged medium-sized. The junction and the germline gene differ at one end; a read error may be behind it. The chain is built from TRBV12-3 or TRBV12-4 and TRBJ2-2, with 10 bases that match TRBD2. This CDR3 spans 16 amino acids. The DNA for the CDR3 is TGTGCCAGCAGATTAGCGGGGGGTGCGAACACCGGGGAGCTGTTTTTT. Translated: CASRLAGGANTGELFF.

The chain uses TRBV6-1 and TRBJ1-1, with D possibly matching TRBD1 (5 bases). V was clipped by 8 bases and J by 3 bases, with 25 bases between them. Germline V lookup: CDR1 MNHNS, CDR2 SASEGT. CDR3 length: 17 amino acids. The CDR3, as DNA: TGTGCCAGCTATATCCGTATCCCCAGGGCGGGGTACACTGAAGCTTTCTTT. Translated, it gives CASYIRIPRAGYTEAFF.